This T cell receptor (beta chain) was identified in a study of cytomegalovirus exposure and HLA in healthy donors. In the PCR, 60 Vbeta and 13 Jbeta primers were used. Here immunoSEQ multiplex PCR was the method, and the copy in TCRdb shows in-frame clones only, minus some. The sample has some 140,000 clones, approximately 80% seen once. This clonotype was obtained from a woman between 40 and 55 years old in good health and CMV-seropositive. Sequenced material: PBMCs.

The CDR3 DNA is TGTGCCAGCAGGTCAACAGGGGGGGGTTCCTACGAGCAGTACTTC. Amino acids: CASRSTGGGSYEQYF. The J gene is TRBJ2-7, the V gene TRBV6-6; TRBD1 is a possible D gene (8 bases). This CDR3 region has 15 residues. Trimming cost V 6 bases and J 1 base, with 16 bases left between them. The germline CDR1 and CDR2 sequences are MNHNY and SVGAGI (reference sequence).